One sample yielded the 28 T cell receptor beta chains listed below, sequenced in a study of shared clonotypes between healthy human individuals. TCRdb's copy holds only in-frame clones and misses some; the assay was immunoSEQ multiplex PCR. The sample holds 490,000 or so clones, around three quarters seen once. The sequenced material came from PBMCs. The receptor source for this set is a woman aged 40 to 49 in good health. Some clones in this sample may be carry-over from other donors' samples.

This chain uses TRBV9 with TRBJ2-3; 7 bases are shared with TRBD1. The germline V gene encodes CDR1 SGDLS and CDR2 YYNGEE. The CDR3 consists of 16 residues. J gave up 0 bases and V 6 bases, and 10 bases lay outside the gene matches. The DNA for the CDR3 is TGTGCCAGCACCCGACAGGGATCCATAAGCACAGATACGCAGTATTTT. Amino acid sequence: CASTRQGSISTDTQYF.

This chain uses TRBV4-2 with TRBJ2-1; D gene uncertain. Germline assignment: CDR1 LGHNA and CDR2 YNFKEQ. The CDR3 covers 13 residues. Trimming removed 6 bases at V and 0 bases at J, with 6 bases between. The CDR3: CASRLDSYNEQFF. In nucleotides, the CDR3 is TGTGCCAGCAGGCTAGACTCCTACAATGAGCAGTTCTTC.

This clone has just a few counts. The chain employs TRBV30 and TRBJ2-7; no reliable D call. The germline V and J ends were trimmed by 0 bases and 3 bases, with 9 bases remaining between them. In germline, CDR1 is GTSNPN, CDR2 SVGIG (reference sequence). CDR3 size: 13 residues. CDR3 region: CAWSVGLGYEQYF. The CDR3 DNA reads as TGTGCCTGGAGTGTAGGCCTTGGCTACGAGCAGTACTTC.

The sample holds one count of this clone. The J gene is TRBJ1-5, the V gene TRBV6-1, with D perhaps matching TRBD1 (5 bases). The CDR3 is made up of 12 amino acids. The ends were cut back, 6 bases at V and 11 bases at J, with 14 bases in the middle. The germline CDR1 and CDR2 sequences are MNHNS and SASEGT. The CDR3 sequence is CASRQGTQSQHF. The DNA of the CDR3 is TGTGCCAGCAGGCAGGGTACCCAGTCCCAGCATTTT.

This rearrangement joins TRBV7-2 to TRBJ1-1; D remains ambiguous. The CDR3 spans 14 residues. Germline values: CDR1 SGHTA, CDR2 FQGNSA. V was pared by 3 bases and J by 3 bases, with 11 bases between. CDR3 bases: TGTGCCAGCAGCTTCGGTATGGCGCACACTGAAGCTTTCTTT. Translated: CASSFGMAHTEAFF.

The CDR3 sequence is CASSPGTGGILETQYF. In DNA form, the CDR3 reads TGTGCCAGCAGCCCCGGGACAGGGGGTATATTGGAGACCCAGTACTTC. The rearrangement uses TRBV11-2 and TRBJ2-5, with 11 bases identical to TRBD1. CDR1 is SGHAT, CDR2 FQNNGV, per germline. The CDR3 is 16 residues long. Unmatched junction bases numbered 10, after V lost 5 bases and J lost 5 bases.

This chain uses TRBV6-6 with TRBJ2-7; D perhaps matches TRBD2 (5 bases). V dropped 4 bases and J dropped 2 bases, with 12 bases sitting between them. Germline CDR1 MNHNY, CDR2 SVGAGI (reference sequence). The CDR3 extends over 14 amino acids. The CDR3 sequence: CASSFLDGTYEQYF. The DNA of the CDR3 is TGTGCCAGCAGTTTCCTTGACGGGACCTACGAGCAGTACTTC.

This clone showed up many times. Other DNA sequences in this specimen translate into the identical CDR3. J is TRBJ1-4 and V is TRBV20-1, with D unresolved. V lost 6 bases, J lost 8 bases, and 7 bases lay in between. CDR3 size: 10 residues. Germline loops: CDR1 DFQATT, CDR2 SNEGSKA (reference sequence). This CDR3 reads CSALEEKLFF. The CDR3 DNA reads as TGCAGTGCCCTGGAGGAAAAACTGTTTTTT.

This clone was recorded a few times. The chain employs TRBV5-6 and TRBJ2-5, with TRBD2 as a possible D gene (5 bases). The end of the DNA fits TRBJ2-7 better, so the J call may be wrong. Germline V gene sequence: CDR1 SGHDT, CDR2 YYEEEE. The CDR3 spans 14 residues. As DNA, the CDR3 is TGTGCCAGCAGCCCCGGGGAGTTTGCCTCCGAGCAGTACTTC. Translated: CASSPGEFASEQYF.

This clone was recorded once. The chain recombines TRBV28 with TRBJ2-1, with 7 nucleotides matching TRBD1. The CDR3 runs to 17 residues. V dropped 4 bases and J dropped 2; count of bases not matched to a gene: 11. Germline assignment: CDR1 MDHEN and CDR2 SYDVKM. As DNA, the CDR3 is TGTGCCAGCAGTTCCTTACTACAGGGGCAGGCCTACAATGAGCAGTTCTTC. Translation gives CASSSLLQGQAYNEQFF. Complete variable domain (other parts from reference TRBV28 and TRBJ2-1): DVKVTQSSRYLVKRTGEKVFLECVQDMDHENMFWYRQDPGLGLRLIYFSYDVKMKEKGDIPEGYSVSREKKERFSLILESASTNQTSMYLCASSSLLQGQAYNEQFFGPGTRLTVL.

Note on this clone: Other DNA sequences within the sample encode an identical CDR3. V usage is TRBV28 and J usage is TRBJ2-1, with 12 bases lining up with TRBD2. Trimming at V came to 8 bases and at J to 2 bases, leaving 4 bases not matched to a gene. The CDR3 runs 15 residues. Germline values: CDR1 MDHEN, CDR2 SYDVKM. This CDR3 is CASSRTSGAYNEQFF. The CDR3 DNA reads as TGTGCCAGCTCCCGGACTAGCGGGGCCTACAATGAGCAGTTCTTC.

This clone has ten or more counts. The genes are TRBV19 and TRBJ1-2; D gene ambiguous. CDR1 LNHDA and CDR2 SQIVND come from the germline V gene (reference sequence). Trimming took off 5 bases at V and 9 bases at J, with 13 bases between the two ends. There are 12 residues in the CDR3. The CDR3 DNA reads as TGTGCCAGTAGTTTGGTTTTGGGAAGCTACACCTTC. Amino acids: CASSLVLGSYTF.

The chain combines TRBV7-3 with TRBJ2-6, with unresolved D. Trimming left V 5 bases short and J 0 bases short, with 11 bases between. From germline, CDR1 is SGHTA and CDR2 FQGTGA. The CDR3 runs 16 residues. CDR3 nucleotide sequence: TGTGCCAGCAGCGAAGGACCGAACTCTGGGGCCAACGTCCTGACTTTC. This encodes CASSEGPNSGANVLTF.

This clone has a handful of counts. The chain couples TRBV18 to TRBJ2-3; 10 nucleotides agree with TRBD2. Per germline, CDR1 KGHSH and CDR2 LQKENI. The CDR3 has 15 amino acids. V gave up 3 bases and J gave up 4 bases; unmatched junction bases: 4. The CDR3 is CASSPSGRTADTQYF. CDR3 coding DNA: TGTGCCAGCTCACCTAGCGGGAGGACCGCAGATACGCAGTATTTT.

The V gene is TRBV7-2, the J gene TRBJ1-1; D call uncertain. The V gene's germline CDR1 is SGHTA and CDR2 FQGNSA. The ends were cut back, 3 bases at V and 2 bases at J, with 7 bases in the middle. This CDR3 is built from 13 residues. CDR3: CASSLNGNTEAFF. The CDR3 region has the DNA TGTGCCAGCAGCTTGAATGGAAACACTGAAGCTTTCTTT.

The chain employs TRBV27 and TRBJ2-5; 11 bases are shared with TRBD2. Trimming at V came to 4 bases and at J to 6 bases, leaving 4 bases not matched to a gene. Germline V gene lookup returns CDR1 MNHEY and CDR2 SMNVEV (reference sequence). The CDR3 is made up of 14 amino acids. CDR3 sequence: CASSSTSGIKTQYF. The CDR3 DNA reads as TGTGCCAGCAGTTCGACTAGCGGGATAAAGACCCAGTACTTC.

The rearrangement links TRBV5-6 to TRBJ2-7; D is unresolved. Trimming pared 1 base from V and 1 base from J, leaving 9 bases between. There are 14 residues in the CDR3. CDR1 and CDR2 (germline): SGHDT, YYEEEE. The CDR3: CASSLSASSYEQYF. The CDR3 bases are TGTGCCAGCAGCTTGTCTGCGAGTTCCTACGAGCAGTACTTC.

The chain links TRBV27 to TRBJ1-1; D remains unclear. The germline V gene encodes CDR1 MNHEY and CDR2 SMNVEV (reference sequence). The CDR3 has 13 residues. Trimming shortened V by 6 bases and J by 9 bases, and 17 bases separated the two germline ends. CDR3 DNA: TGTGCCAGCAGGTACTGGGCAGGTGACCAAGCTTTCTTT. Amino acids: CASRYWAGDQAFF.

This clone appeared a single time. The CDR3 region is CASSELYTTGTYNSPLHF. In DNA, the CDR3 is TGTGCCAGCAGTGAACTCTACACCACCGGTACCTATAATTCACCCCTCCACTTT. The rearrangement uses TRBV2 and TRBJ1-6, with D unresolved. The CDR3 extends over 18 amino acids. Germline CDR1 is SNHLY and CDR2 is FYNNEI. Deletions cut 2 bases from V and 2 bases from J, with 16 bases between.

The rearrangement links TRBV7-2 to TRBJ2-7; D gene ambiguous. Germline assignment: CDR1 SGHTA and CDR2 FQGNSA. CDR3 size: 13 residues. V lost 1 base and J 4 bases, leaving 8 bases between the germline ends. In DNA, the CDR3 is TGTGCCAGCAGCTTAGTCACCAGGTACGAGCAGTACTTC. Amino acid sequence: CASSLVTRYEQYF.

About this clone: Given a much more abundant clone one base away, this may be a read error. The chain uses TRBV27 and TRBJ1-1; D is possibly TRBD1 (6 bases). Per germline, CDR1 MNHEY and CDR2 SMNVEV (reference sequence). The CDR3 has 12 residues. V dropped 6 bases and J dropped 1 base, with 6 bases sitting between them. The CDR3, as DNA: TGTGCCAGCAGGACAGGGAACACTGAAGCTTTCTTT. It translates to CASRTGNTEAFF.

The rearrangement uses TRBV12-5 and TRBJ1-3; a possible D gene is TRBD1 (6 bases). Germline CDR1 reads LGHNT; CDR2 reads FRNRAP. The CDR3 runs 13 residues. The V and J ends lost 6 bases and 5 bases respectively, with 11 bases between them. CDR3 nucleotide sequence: TGTGCTAGTGGGACAGGTACTAGAAACACCATATATTTT. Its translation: CASGTGTRNTIYF.

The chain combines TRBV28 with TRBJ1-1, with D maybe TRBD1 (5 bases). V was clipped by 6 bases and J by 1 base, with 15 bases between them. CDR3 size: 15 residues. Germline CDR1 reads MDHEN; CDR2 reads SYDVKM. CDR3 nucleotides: TGTGCCAGCAGGCTGGACAAGGTGGGGAACACTGAAGCTTTCTTT. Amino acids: CASRLDKVGNTEAFF. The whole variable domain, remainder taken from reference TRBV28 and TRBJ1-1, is DVKVTQSSRYLVKRTGEKVFLECVQDMDHENMFWYRQDPGLGLRLIYFSYDVKMKEKGDIPEGYSVSREKKERFSLILESASTNQTSMYLCASRLDKVGNTEAFFGQGTRLTVV.

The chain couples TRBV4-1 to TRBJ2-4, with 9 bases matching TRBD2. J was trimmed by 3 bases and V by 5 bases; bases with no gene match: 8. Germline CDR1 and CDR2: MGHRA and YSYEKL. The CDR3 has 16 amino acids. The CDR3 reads CASSSRLADIKNIQYF. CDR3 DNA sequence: TGCGCCAGCAGCTCTCGACTAGCGGATATCAAAAACATTCAGTACTTC.

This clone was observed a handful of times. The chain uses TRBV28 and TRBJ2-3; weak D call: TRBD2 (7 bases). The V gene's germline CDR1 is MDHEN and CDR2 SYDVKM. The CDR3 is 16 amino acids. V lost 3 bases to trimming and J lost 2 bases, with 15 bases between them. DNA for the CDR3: TGTGCCAGCAGTTTCGCGGGAGAGGGGGTCACAGATACGCAGTATTTT. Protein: CASSFAGEGVTDTQYF.

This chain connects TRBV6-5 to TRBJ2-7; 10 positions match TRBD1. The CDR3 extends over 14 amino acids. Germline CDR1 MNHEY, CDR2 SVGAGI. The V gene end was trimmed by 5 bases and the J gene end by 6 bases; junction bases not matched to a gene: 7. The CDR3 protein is CASSPRRDRGEQYF. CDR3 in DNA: TGTGCCAGCAGTCCCCGGAGGGACAGGGGCGAGCAGTACTTC.

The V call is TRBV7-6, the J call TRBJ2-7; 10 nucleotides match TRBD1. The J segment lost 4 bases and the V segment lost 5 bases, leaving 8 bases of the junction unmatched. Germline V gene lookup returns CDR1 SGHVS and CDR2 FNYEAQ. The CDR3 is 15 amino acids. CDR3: CASSPQGQGFYEQYF. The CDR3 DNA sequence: TGTGCCAGCAGCCCCCAGGGACAGGGGTTTTACGAGCAGTACTTC.

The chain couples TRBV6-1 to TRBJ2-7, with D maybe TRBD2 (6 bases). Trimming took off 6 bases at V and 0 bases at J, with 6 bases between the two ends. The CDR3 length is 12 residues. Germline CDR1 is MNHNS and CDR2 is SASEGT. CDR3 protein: CASSGSSYEQYF. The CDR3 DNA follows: TGTGCCAGCAGCGGGAGCTCCTACGAGCAGTACTTC.